The 30 T cell receptor beta chains in this list originate from one sample, sequenced in a study of T cell responses to AZD1222 COVID-19 vaccine (TCRdb year 2021). The time point label for this specimen denotes: baseline before first vaccination. The library was produced with the immunoSEQ multiplex PCR assay. TCRdb obtained this table from immuneACCESS and retained in-frame rearrangements with V and J assigned. These tables miss some clones; where compared with another copy, unresolved V genes account for less than half of the shortfall, and the remainder is unexplained. The sample records under 200,000 clones, about nine tenths of which are singletons. The ten biggest clones cover about 1.6% of the sample. The material was peripheral blood, obtained on day 0 of AZD1222 vaccination. These receptors were collected from an adult in good health.

This chain connects TRBV11-1 to TRBJ1-1; D not certain. Germline CDR1 is SGHAT and CDR2 is FQDESV (reference sequence). Between the trimmed V and J ends, which lost 2 bases and 1 base, there was a span of 8 bases. The CDR3 sequence is 14 residues long. CDR3 coding DNA: TGTGCCAGCAGCTTACGACAAGGGAACACTGAAGCTTTCTTT. Translated, it gives CASSLRQGNTEAFF.

The rearrangement links TRBV28 to TRBJ1-1; D may be TRBD1 (6 bases). The length of the CDR3 is 14 residues. From germline, CDR1 is MDHEN and CDR2 SYDVKM. Trimming took off 1 base at V and 7 bases at J, with 13 bases between the two ends. The CDR3 region is CASSLSGGLFEAFF. The CDR3 coding sequence is TGTGCCAGCAGTTTATCTGGGGGGCTTTTTGAAGCTTTCTTT. The full variable domain, its missing parts supplied by reference TRBV28 and TRBJ1-1, is DVKVTQSSRYLVKRTGEKVFLECVQDMDHENMFWYRQDPGLGLRLIYFSYDVKMKEKGDIPEGYSVSREKKERFSLILESASTNQTSMYLCASSLSGGLFEAFFGQGTRLTVV.

The rearrangement joins TRBV5-6 to TRBJ2-7; a possible D gene is TRBD1 (5 bases). CDR1 is SGHDT, CDR2 YYEEEE, per germline. The length of the CDR3 is 14 residues. The ends were cut back, 2 bases at V and 5 bases at J, with 14 bases in the middle. The CDR3 sequence is CASSFYSRVDEQYF. Here the CDR3 DNA reads TGTGCCAGCAGCTTTTATAGCAGGGTCGACGAGCAGTACTTC.

This clone was counted once. The J gene is TRBJ2-1, the V gene TRBV29-1, with 7 bases matching TRBD1. Germline CDR1 is SQVTM and CDR2 is ANQGSEA. This CDR3 has 12 residues. After removal of 6 bases from V and 8 bases from J, the junction contained 7 bases not matched to a gene. The CDR3 loop is CSVLQGYDEQFF. The CDR3 DNA is TGCAGCGTCCTACAGGGGTACGATGAGCAGTTCTTC.

The J gene is TRBJ2-1, the V gene TRBV4-2; 9 bases match TRBD2. This CDR3 comprises 16 residues. With V trimmed by 0 bases and J by 10 bases, 10 bases remained unmatched. Germline lookup yields CDR1 LGHNA and CDR2 YNFKEQ. The CDR3 region is CASSQDWPSGEVEQFF. CDR3 nucleotides: TGTGCCAGCAGCCAAGATTGGCCTAGCGGGGAAGTAGAGCAGTTCTTC.

CDR3 protein: CASSPGVVEQYF. CDR3 coding DNA: TGTGCCAGCAGCCCCGGTGTCGTCGAGCAGTACTTC. The V call is TRBV5-8, the J call TRBJ2-7, with D unclear. Trimming cost V 4 bases and J 6 bases, with 11 bases left between them. The CDR3 runs 12 residues. Germline V gene data show CDR1 as SGHTS and CDR2 as YDEGEE.

The genes are TRBV9 and TRBJ2-7; TRBD1 aligns across 8 bases. The CDR3 is made up of 15 amino acids. Per germline, CDR1 SGDLS and CDR2 YYNGEE. The V segment lost 4 bases and the J segment 2 bases; nucleotides outside the gene matches: 8. This chain's CDR3 is CASSPQDRVAYEQYF. CDR3 nucleotide sequence: TGTGCCAGCAGCCCCCAGGACAGGGTAGCCTACGAGCAGTACTTC.

This clone was seen just once. The chain couples TRBV7-2 to TRBJ2-7; D may match TRBD1 or TRBD2 (6 bases each). From germline, CDR1 is SGHTA and CDR2 FQGNSA. Trimming removed 5 bases at V and 7 bases at J, with 18 bases between. The CDR3 extends over 14 amino acids. CDR3: CASSRGTTGREQYF. The CDR3 nucleotides read TGTGCCAGCAGCCGCGGGACAACGGGGAGGGAGCAGTACTTC.

The chain recombines TRBV12-3 or TRBV12-4 with TRBJ2-1, with a tentative D call TRBD1 (5 bases). The CDR3 runs to 13 residues. Deletions cut 7 bases from V and 0 bases from J, with 7 bases between. The CDR3 here is CASTQGSYNEQFF. The CDR3 nucleotides are TGTGCCAGCACGCAGGGCTCCTACAATGAGCAGTTCTTC.

This clone was seen only once. The gene calls are TRBV29-1 and TRBJ1-2; TRBD1 agrees at 9 bases. CDR1 and CDR2 from the germline V gene are SQVTM and ANQGSEA. This CDR3 comprises 14 residues. J was trimmed by 6 bases and V by 3 bases; bases with no gene match: 8. The CDR3 coding sequence is TGCAGCGTTGAGGACAGGGGTATGGGGGATGGCTACACCTTC. Translation: CSVEDRGMGDGYTF. The full variable domain, completed using reference TRBV29-1 and TRBJ1-2, is SAVISQKPSRDICQRGTSLTIQCQVDSQVTMMFWYRQQPGQSLTLIATANQGSEATYESGFVIDKFPISRPNLTFSTLTVSNMSPEDSSIYLCSVEDRGMGDGYTFGSGTRLTVV.

The CDR3 is CASSLATNRGEKLFF. In nucleotides, the CDR3 is TGCGCCAGCAGCTTGGCCACAAACCGGGGTGAAAAACTGTTTTTT. The chain employs TRBV5-1 and TRBJ1-4; D uncertain. The V end was cut by 0 bases, the J end by 7 bases, with 13 bases between. Germline lookup yields CDR1 SGHRS and CDR2 YFSETQ. The CDR3 extends over 15 amino acids.

The chain combines TRBV14 with TRBJ1-6, with 12 bases fitting TRBD1. Germline trimming cut 5 bases from V and 9 bases from J; bases unmatched to any gene: 2. This CDR3 is 14 amino acids long. CDR1 and CDR2 from the germline V gene are SGHDN and FVKESK. The CDR3 loop reads CASSGTGGFSPLHF. The CDR3, as DNA: TGTGCCAGCAGCGGGACAGGGGGCTTTTCACCCCTCCACTTT.

The chain carries TRBV5-6 and TRBJ2-3, with a possible D match to TRBD1 (6 bases). The CDR3 consists of 16 residues. With 2 bases removed from V and 2 bases from J, the gap between germline ends came to 15 bases. Germline V CDR1 and CDR2: SGHDT, YYEEEE. The CDR3 nucleotides read TGTGCCAGCAGCTTCCCTAAGGACAGCTACACAGATACGCAGTATTTT. This codes for CASSFPKDSYTDTQYF.

The rearrangement uses TRBV19 and TRBJ2-1, with TRBD2 identical over 8 bases. CDR3 length equals 15 residues. Trimming removed 3 bases from V and 2 bases from J; junction bases left unmatched: 3. Germline V lookup: CDR1 LNHDA, CDR2 SQIVND (reference sequence). The CDR3 region is CASSIPGGAYNEQFF. Here the CDR3 DNA reads TGTGCCAGTAGTATCCCCGGGGGGGCCTACAATGAGCAGTTCTTC.

This clone was observed once. V usage is TRBV6-5 and J usage is TRBJ1-5; 9 positions match TRBD1. V shed 7 bases, J shed 7 bases, and the junction held 11 bases outside the gene matches. The CDR3 covers 15 residues. From germline, CDR1 is MNHEY and CDR2 SVGAGI. CDR3 amino acids: CASTPTGGIGQPQHF. In nucleotides, the CDR3 is TGTGCCAGCACCCCTACAGGGGGCATTGGGCAGCCCCAGCATTTT.

The chain is built from TRBV18 and TRBJ1-5; D is unresolved. Germline V gene data show CDR1 as KGHSH and CDR2 as LQKENI. The CDR3 has 15 residues. The V gene lost 6 bases and the J gene lost 3 bases, with 15 bases spanning the gap. The CDR3 region has the DNA TGTGCCAGCTCCCCGTCGACTAGGTCCAATCAGCCCCAGCATTTT. It is translated as CASSPSTRSNQPQHF.

V usage is TRBV20-1 and J usage is TRBJ1-4; D is unresolved. CDR1 is DFQATT, CDR2 SNEGSKA, per germline (reference sequence). The length of the CDR3 is 11 residues. The CDR3 sequence is CRVSTNEKLFF. As DNA, the CDR3 is TGCCGGGTTTCAACTAATGAAAAACTGTTTTTT.

The V call is TRBV5-6, the J call TRBJ1-1, with a weak D call TRBD1 (5 bases). Trimming cost V 2 bases and J 4 bases, with 15 bases left between them. Germline values: CDR1 SGHDT, CDR2 YYEEEE. The CDR3 runs 15 residues. CDR3: CASSFRSRRGTEAFF. The CDR3 coding sequence is TGTGCCAGCAGCTTCCGTTCTAGGAGGGGCACTGAAGCTTTCTTT.

The chain employs TRBV19 and TRBJ2-2; D is undetermined. Between the trimmed V and J ends, which lost 4 bases and 2 bases, there was a span of 5 bases. The germline V gene encodes CDR1 LNHDA and CDR2 SQIVND (reference sequence). The CDR3 is 13 residues long. The CDR3 sequence is CASSNSNTGELFF. CDR3 sequence (DNA): TGTGCCAGTAGTAATTCAAACACCGGGGAGCTGTTTTTT. The complete variable domain, with remaining parts taken from reference TRBV19 and TRBJ2-2, reads DGGITQSPKYLFRKEGQNVTLSCEQNLNHDAMYWYRQDPGQGLRLIYYSQIVNDFQKGDIAEGYSVSREKKESFPLTVTSAQKNPTAFYLCASSNSNTGELFFGEGSRLTVL.

The chain has TRBV9 and TRBJ2-7; 10 bases fit TRBD2. There are 15 residues in the CDR3. V dropped 3 bases and J dropped 3; count of bases not matched to a gene: 6. Germline lookup yields CDR1 SGDLS and CDR2 YYNGEE. This CDR3 is CASSGGLAYDYEQYF. The CDR3, as DNA: TGTGCCAGCAGCGGGGGACTAGCGTACGACTACGAGCAGTACTTC. Based on the CDR3 plus reference TRBV9 and TRBJ2-7, the full variable domain is DSGVTQTPKHLITATGQRVTLRCSPRSGDLSVYWYQQSLDQGLQFLIQYYNGEERAKGNILERFSAQQFPDLHSELNLSSLELGDSALYFCASSGGLAYDYEQYFGPGTRLTVT.

This sequence joins TRBV4-3 and TRBJ2-7; no clear D. Trimming left V 1 base short and J 6 bases short, with 13 bases between. The CDR3 covers 14 residues. Looked up from germline, CDR1 is LGHNA and CDR2 is YSLEER. The CDR3 nucleotides read TGCGCCAGCAGCCAAGTCTTAGGAAGGGTCGAGCAGTACTTC. Translation gives CASSQVLGRVEQYF.

This clone was found a few times. V and J are TRBV19 and TRBJ1-1; 8 nucleotides agree with TRBD1. This CDR3 spans 14 amino acids. Germline values: CDR1 LNHDA, CDR2 SQIVND (reference sequence). The V gene end was trimmed by 3 bases and the J gene end by 4 bases; junction bases not matched to a gene: 4. The DNA for the CDR3 is TGTGCCAGTAGTATCCAGGGGGCGGTCACTGAAGCTTTCTTT. The encoded protein is CASSIQGAVTEAFF.

The chain employs TRBV5-5 and TRBJ1-1, with 8 positions matching TRBD1. The length of the CDR3 is 14 residues. V trimming: 0 bases; J trimming: 10 bases; junction bases outside the gene matches: 8. CDR1 and CDR2 (germline): SGHKS, YYEKEE (reference sequence). CDR3 nucleotides: TGTGCCAGCAGCTTGGGGCAGGGGGCTCCTGGAGCTTTCTTT. The encoded protein is CASSLGQGAPGAFF.

The chain has TRBV19 and TRBJ2-7; D tentatively reads TRBD1 or TRBD2 (5 bases each). The CDR3 loop spans 15 amino acids. Deletions cut 5 bases from V and 2 bases from J, with 16 bases between. Per germline, CDR1 LNHDA and CDR2 SQIVND (reference sequence). The CDR3 sequence: CASSPAGTVPYEQYF. DNA of the CDR3: TGTGCCAGTAGTCCCGCCGGGACGGTACCCTACGAGCAGTACTTC.

The rearrangement uses TRBV11-2 and TRBJ2-3; 9 nucleotides line up with TRBD2. The V segment lost 3 bases and the J segment 4 bases; nucleotides outside the gene matches: 5. The CDR3 totals 15 residues. From germline, CDR1 is SGHAT and CDR2 FQNNGV. Here the CDR3 reads CASSFSSGGADTQYF. In nucleotides, the CDR3 is TGTGCCAGCAGCTTCAGTAGCGGGGGAGCAGATACGCAGTATTTT. The full variable domain, rest sourced from reference TRBV11-2 and TRBJ2-3, is EAGVAQSPRYKIIEKRQSVAFWCNPISGHATLYWYQQILGQGPKLLIQFQNNGVVDDSQLPKDRFSAERLKGVDSTLKIQPAKLEDSAVYLCASSFSSGGADTQYFGPGTRLTVL.

The chain has TRBV9 and TRBJ2-3; 9 bases map to TRBD1. V trimming: 0 bases; J trimming: 4 bases; junction bases outside the gene matches: 9. Germline V CDR1 and CDR2: SGDLS, YYNGEE. The CDR3 contains 17 residues. DNA for the CDR3: TGTGCCAGCAGCGTAGCTTTTGGGACAGGGACTGCAGATACGCAGTATTTT. It translates to CASSVAFGTGTADTQYF.

V usage is TRBV6-2 or TRBV6-3 and J usage is TRBJ1-6; 8 bases are shared with TRBD1. V shed 5 bases, J shed 7 bases, and the junction held 10 bases outside the gene matches. This CDR3 is built from 16 residues. Germline V gene lookup returns CDR1 MNHEY and CDR2 SVGEGT. The DNA for the CDR3 is TGTGCCAGCAGTCAAGGCGGACGGACAGGGAATTCACCCCTCCACTTT. Encoded protein: CASSQGGRTGNSPLHF.

The rearrangement uses TRBV28 and TRBJ2-2, with D perhaps TRBD2 (5 bases). The CDR3 covers 15 residues. Trimming stripped 10 bases from V and 4 bases from J, with 19 bases between. Looked up from germline, CDR1 is MDHEN and CDR2 is SYDVKM. The CDR3 protein is CATVGAPLSTGELFF. The CDR3 DNA reads TGTGCCACCGTGGGAGCCCCGCTGAGCACCGGGGAGCTGTTTTTT.

The chain employs TRBV19 and TRBJ1-5; a possible D gene is TRBD1 (6 bases). CDR3 size: 15 residues. Trimming stripped 4 bases from V and 1 base from J, with 11 bases between. CDR1 and CDR2 (germline): LNHDA, SQIVND (reference sequence). Here the CDR3 DNA reads TGTGCCAGTAGTAGGGCAGGGGCCAGCAATCAGCCCCAGCATTTT. Translated: CASSRAGASNQPQHF. Complete variable domain (other parts from reference TRBV19 and TRBJ1-5): DGGITQSPKYLFRKEGQNVTLSCEQNLNHDAMYWYRQDPGQGLRLIYYSQIVNDFQKGDIAEGYSVSREKKESFPLTVTSAQKNPTAFYLCASSRAGASNQPQHFGDGTRLSIL.

The V call is TRBV6-1, the J call TRBJ2-3; 9 nucleotides line up with TRBD1. The germline V gene encodes CDR1 MNHNS and CDR2 SASEGT. Trimming took 2 bases from V and 2 from J; bases not matched to a gene: 5. The CDR3 is made up of 16 amino acids. CDR3 protein: CASSEFGQGFTDTQYF. The CDR3 region has the DNA TGTGCCAGCAGTGAATTTGGACAGGGGTTCACAGATACGCAGTATTTT.